This is a list of T cell receptor beta chains from one sample in a study of blood T cell repertoires in COVID-19. Assay used: immunoSEQ multiplex PCR; TCRdb lists only in-frame clones, some missing. Counted here are about 180,000 clones, roughly nine tenths occurring once; the ten biggest clones make up 20% to 25%. Sequenced sample: peripheral blood. The origin of the receptors is a man aged 65 to 79 with active or convalescent COVID-19. The CDR3 runs from the conserved cysteine through the conserved F or W. A D gene is named only where the DNA matches it firmly. Expanded clones are given a class, and other clones once, few, many or no size at all.

size,V,J,D,DNA,CDR3
-,TRBV9,TRBJ2-1,TRBD2,TGTGCCAGCAGCCCCCGGGGTAGCGGGAGAGGGAATGAGCAGTTCTTC,CASSPRGSGRGNEQFF
once,TRBV18,TRBJ2-4,TRBD1,TGTGCCAGCTCACCCATTGGACAGGGGAACATTCAGTACTTC,CASSPIGQGNIQYF
-,TRBV12-3/TRBV12-4,TRBJ1-6,TRBD1,TGTGCCACCCGACAGGGGGTGAATTCACCCCTCCACTTT,CATRQGVNSPLHF
-,TRBV29-1,TRBJ1-2,TRBD1,TGCAGCGTTGATGTCCAGGGGGCCTATGGCTACACCTTC,CSVDVQGAYGYTF
few,TRBV7-9,TRBJ2-7,-,TGTGCCAGCAGCCCTTTAGCGCAAGTGCTCGAGCAGTACTTC,CASSPLAQVLEQYF
-,TRBV27,TRBJ2-5,TRBD2,TGTGCCAGCAGCCCGGATAGCGGGAGGAGACGGGAGACCCAGTACTTC,CASSPDSGRRRETQYF
once,TRBV28,TRBJ1-5,TRBD1,TGTGCCAGCAGTTTCCAGGGGGAAGGCAATCAGCCCCAGCATTTT,CASSFQGEGNQPQHF
few,TRBV28,TRBJ2-7,TRBD1,TGTGCCAGCGGAATGACAGGGGGCCGATCCTACGAGCAGTACTTC,CASGMTGGRSYEQYF
-,TRBV15,TRBJ2-5,TRBD2,TGTGCCACCAGCAGCGGATTAGCGGGGCCCCAAGAGACCCAGTACTTC,CATSSGLAGPQETQYF
few,TRBV10-3,TRBJ1-1,TRBD1,TGTGCCATCCGGGACAGGGGACTGAACACTGAAGCTTTCTTT,CAIRDRGLNTEAFF
-,TRBV7-2,TRBJ1-1,-,TGTGCCAGCAGCTCACAACCCCCCGGACACGGGAACACTGAAGCTTTCTTT,CASSSQPPGHGNTEAFF
-,TRBV5-4,TRBJ1-2,-,TGTGCCAGCAGCTGGGGGGGGGCTGGCTACACCTTC,CASSWGGAGYTF
-,TRBV2,TRBJ1-1,-,TGTGCCAGCAGGGGGGAGGGTAGCAGTTCTTTCTTT,CASRGEGSSSFF
-,TRBV28,TRBJ2-7,-,TGTGCCAGCAGTCCCAACTGGGACTCTCCGGGCGAGCAGTACTTC,CASSPNWDSPGEQYF
few,TRBV6-2/TRBV6-3,TRBJ2-3,TRBD2,TGTGCCAGCAGTTACACTAGCGGGAGCACAGATACGCAGTATTTT,CASSYTSGSTDTQYF
once,TRBV19,TRBJ1-1,TRBD1,TGTGCCAGTAGCACGACAGGGACGGGCACTGAAGCTTTCTTT,CASSTTGTGTEAFF
-,TRBV27,TRBJ2-3,-,TGTGCCAGCAGTTTTGACAGGAGGCGCACAGATACGCAGTATTTT,CASSFDRRRTDTQYF
-,TRBV5-1,TRBJ2-2,TRBD1,TGCGCCAGCAGCTTGGGACAGGGGTTCACCGGGGAGCTGTTTTTT,CASSLGQGFTGELFF
-,TRBV11-2,TRBJ1-5,-,TGTGCCAGCAGCCCCGGGAGGGAAGCCGGTCAGCCCCAGCATTTT,CASSPGREAGQPQHF
-,TRBV6-5,TRBJ2-2,-,TGTGCCAGCAGCCCATATAGCGGGGAGCTGTTTTTT,CASSPYSGELFF
-,TRBV11-2,TRBJ2-2,-,TGTGCCAGCAGCTATTCTGGGGCCACCGGGGAGCTGTTTTTT,CASSYSGATGELFF
-,TRBV5-4,TRBJ2-5,TRBD1,TGTGCCAGCAGCCAGGGACAGCAGCCAGAGACCCAGTACTTC,CASSQGQQPETQYF
-,TRBV15,TRBJ2-5,-,TGTGCCACCAGCAGAGATCAGGAGACCCAGTACTTC,CATSRDQETQYF
-,TRBV7-3,TRBJ2-2,-,TGTGCCAGCACCCCCGCAGGCGCCGGGGAGCTGTTTTTT,CASTPAGAGELFF
-,TRBV5-1,TRBJ1-1,-,TGCGCCAGCAGCTCACTACAGGGCAACACTGAAGCTTTCTTT,CASSSLQGNTEAFF
-,TRBV2,TRBJ1-2,-,TGTGCCAGCAGTCCCGATCGGGGTGGAAACTATGGCTACACCTTC,CASSPDRGGNYGYTF
-,TRBV3-1/TRBV3-2,TRBJ1-1,-,TGTGCCAGCAGCCAAACAGGGTACACTGAAGCTTTCTTT,CASSQTGYTEAFF
-,TRBV7-6,TRBJ2-2,TRBD2,TGTGCCAGCAGCTCGGGGGGGTTGCCTGCCGGGGAGCTGTTTTTT,CASSSGGLPAGELFF
-,TRBV18,TRBJ1-2,TRBD1,TGTGCCAGCTCACCTGGGACAGGGATCTCTAACTATGGCTACACCTTC,CASSPGTGISNYGYTF
once,TRBV9,TRBJ1-1,TRBD1,TGTGCCAGCAGCGTAGAAGGGGGCAGAGAAGCTTTCTTT,CASSVEGGREAFF
-,TRBV28,TRBJ1-3,-,TGTGCCAGCAGTCAATGGGGCACCTCTGGAAACACCATATATTTT,CASSQWGTSGNTIYF
-,TRBV6-2/TRBV6-3,TRBJ1-6,-,TGTGCCAGCAGTTACTCCCCGCGCGATTCCTATAATTCACCCCTCCACTTT,CASSYSPRDSYNSPLHF
-,TRBV4-3,TRBJ2-2,-,TGCGCCAGCAGCCAAGATGGGGCAGGCACCGGGGAGCTGTTTTTT,CASSQDGAGTGELFF
-,TRBV9,TRBJ1-4,TRBD1,TGTGCCAGCAGCGTCGGACAGGGGGCTGGTGAAAAACTGTTTTTT,CASSVGQGAGEKLFF
-,TRBV11-2,TRBJ2-5,-,TGTGCCAGCAGTTATGACAGGTACCAAGAGACCCAGTACTTC,CASSYDRYQETQYF
-,TRBV30,TRBJ2-3,-,TGTGCCTGGACCCACACAGCTAACACAGATACGCAGTATTTT,CAWTHTANTDTQYF